One TCR beta chain is described in this entry. This specimen belongs to a study of cytomegalovirus exposure and HLA in healthy donors. With 60 Vbeta and 13 Jbeta primers, the PCR was carried out. Here immunoSEQ multiplex PCR was the method, and the copy in TCRdb shows in-frame clones only, minus some. The profile shows 40,000 to 55,000 clones, roughly 81% of them singletons. Germline loops: CDR1 MNHEY, CDR2 SVGAGI. This CDR3 region has 15 residues. Trimming cost V 4 bases and J 2 bases, with 14 bases left between them. The J gene is TRBJ2-5, the V gene TRBV6-5; D is possibly TRBD2 (6 bases). This sequence was found in a woman aged 35 to 49 in good health and CMV-seropositive. Sequencing was done on a sample of PBMCs. The DNA of the CDR3 is TGTGCCAGCAGTTCGGGCGGGGCCGGTCAAGAGACCCAGTACTTC. This encodes CASSSGGAGQETQYF.